This T cell receptor beta chain stems from a study of blood T cell repertoires in COVID-19. Study background: Whether acute or convalescent, the COVID-19 samples came from the United States, Italy and Spain. Sample material is recorded as cDNA or gDNA derived from T cells, B-cell-depleted T cells, or PBMCs.

Source study methods: Researchers report that nucleated cell counts were estimated from reference gene primer amplification. Generated by immunoSEQ multiplex PCR, the TCRdb table keeps only in-frame clones and is missing some. That table supplies the V and J calls and clone size; D and trimming were determined from the DNA. This sample carries a few hundred thousand clones, about 91% of them seen once, and the ten largest clones take approximately 4.6%. This TCR was recovered from a middle-aged woman who had recovered from COVID-19. Sequencing used peripheral blood.

The CDR3 bases are TGTGCCAGCAGCTACGGGACAATTGAAGCTTTCTTT. This translates into CASSYGTIEAFF. The rearrangement joins TRBV12-3 or TRBV12-4 to TRBJ1-1; maybe TRBD1 (6 bases). V lost 6 bases, J lost 7 bases, and 12 bases lay in between. CDR3 length equals 12 residues.